This section outlines one T cell receptor beta chain sequence together with its context. What it binds is not known. Per the germline V gene, CDR1 is SEHNR and CDR2 is FQNEAQ (reference sequence). V was pared by 5 bases and J by 5 bases, with 1 base of the junction left unmatched. CDR3 size: 12 residues. These data belong to a study of T-cell memory formation after mild COVID-19. Study at large: Each donor largely had its own TCR clusters. Study-level points and caveats: Clones from the second wave (peaking day 37) had unconfirmed SARS-CoV-2 specificity. Of the contracting clones, CD4+ ones lay mainly in CM and EM, and CD8+ ones in EMRA.

TCRdb re-called the 5' RACE reads through MiXCR, storing one row per CDR3 protein. This table has about 610,000 distinct CDR3 sequences, 15% to 20% appearing once. The sample taken for sequencing was PBMCs or a T cell subset sorted from them (not recorded which). The source of this sequence is an adult woman who had mild COVID-19 (a few samples of this study predate the infection). Cell type and time point are not known. This chain uses TRBV7-9 with TRBJ2-7; 9 bases are a match to TRBD1. The CDR3 DNA reads as TGTGCCAGCAGCACAGGGGGCAACGAGCAGTACTTC. It is translated as CASSTGGNEQYF.